Detailed here is one T cell receptor beta chain. What antigen it recognizes has not been identified. There are no base qualities to consult, and no much larger clone falls within one base. The entry originates in a study of HIV-infected children after antiretroviral therapy interruption (dated by TCRdb to between 2018 and 2021). Context from the whole study: The study included eight children, four on planned treatment interruption and four on continuous treatment, and all eight had a CD4+ count above 500 and a viral load below 50 copies/ml. Interruption-arm samples came from week 0, week 12, end of interruption (week 24 or 48), and about 3 years after study end. Exposure to EBV and CMV had been recorded for most participating children. Alongside measurements of thymic output, TCR repertoires of children on planned treatment interruption were compared with TCR repertoires of children on continuous antiretroviral treatment. The interruption group had a median age of roughly 9.5 years, compared with around 8 years in the continuous treatment group. For the continuous-treatment arm, samples from the corresponding weeks 0, 48 and 150 were analyzed.

The study at large found these results: Sorted CD45RA+ naive cells might include minor non-naive CD45RA+ populations such as EMRA or stem memory cells. The low number of patients is regarded as a limitation, and the data should be interpreted with caution. An increase in the naive CD4+ Gini coefficient was observed by the end of treatment interruption, suggesting clonal expansion, and a return to baseline was observed by 3 years. In the naive CD4+ repertoires of PTI patients, CDR3 sharing between time points dropped after the start of interruption, while many sequences were shared between the end of interruption and 3 years later.

V gives up 6 bases and J gives up 5 bases, and the segment between their germline ends measures 11 bases. The germline V gene (reference sequence) yields DFQATT for CDR1 and SNEGSKA for CDR2. The CDR3, cysteine through phenylalanine, is 12 amino acids long. Left in the record is the CDR3 DNA by itself, 36 bases read in frame from the first base. Sample treatment or condition, as interpreted from the label and publication: PENTA 11 planned treatment interruption arm or continuous ART arm. The participants, all children from the United Kingdom aged 2 to 15 years, had been on at least three-drug ART for a minimum of 24 weeks. Cryopreserved PBMCs containing at least 5 million viable cells were required, and a few candidate patients were excluded because of low viable PBMC yield. Using a FACSAria III cell sorter, naive CD4+ CD45RA+ CD45RO- T cells were FACS-sorted out of thawed PBMCs. Sorted cells were fixed, and RNA was extracted using the RNeasy FFPE kit followed by the RNeasy Micro kit.

Library creation used 3' RACE. To correct PCR amplification bias, TCR libraries were generated from RNA with a 3' RACE protocol that used unique molecular identifiers. As many as 12 amplicon libraries were pooled and then sequenced on an Illumina MiSeq using v2 2x250 paired-end chemistry. From the authors' description of their analysis: Reads were processed with Decombinator for assignment of V and J genes and CDR3, and barcode-based correction of errors and PCR bias was applied. Repertoires were subsampled to equal depth before Gini coefficient calculation using the R ineq package. Three approaches were used to assess CDR3 similarity: GLIPH, Hamming distance and a shared triplet metric. TCRdb ran its own pipeline on the public reads, namely fastp trimming at Q25 and MiXCR clone calling, and kept in-frame beta chains. For every CDR3 protein sequence, its rows merge into one entry that carries the most common genes and DNA. These V and J calls rely on TCRdb rather than the paper's analysis. The sample yields about 89,000 distinct CDR3 sequences; about 6.9% were counted once. The ten largest clones capture 0.85% to 1.2% of the sample.

This clonotype was sampled from a pool of human donors with HIV. The V gene is TRBV20-1 and the J gene is TRBJ1-5; there is no confident call for the D gene. The input for sequencing was CD45RA+ CD4+ T cells from PBMCs, pooled from several time points, taken from a donor given antiretroviral therapy, either interrupted or continuous. The cell subset or site label, read with the paper, signifies: naive CD4+ CD45RA+ CD45RO- T cells. The nucleotide sequence is given as TGCAGTGCAAAACCCACGGATCAGCCCCAGCATTTT. Translated, this gives CSAKPTDQPQHF.